These T cell receptor beta chains were read from a single sample in a study of Tregs in tolerant kidney transplant recipients. Method: immunoSEQ multiplex PCR; TCRdb's copy keeps in-frame clones and lacks some. Among tens of thousands of clones, around four fifths were seen once, and the ten largest hold 4% to 6.5%. The specimen sequenced was CD4+ T cells from blood. The receptors were gathered from a human donor in good health. Both conserved end residues are part of each CDR3. Fields, in order: V gene, D gene, J gene, CDR3 length, clone size, CDR3 DNA, CDR3 protein. A D gene is named only where the DNA matches it firmly. The size field is filled for only some rows; it gives once, few, many or a size class.

V: TRBV7-2
D: TRBD1
J: TRBJ1-2
length: 17
size: once
DNA: TGTGCCAGCAGCTTAGTAGGGGGGACAGCTGATAACTATGGCTACACCTTC
CDR3: CASSLVGGTADNYGYTF

V: TRBV19
D: TRBD1
J: TRBJ2-7
length: 17
size: -
DNA: TGTGCCAGTAGTAGGGGACAGGGAATCCCTCCGGCTACCGAGCAGTACTTC
CDR3: CASSRGQGIPPATEQYF

V: TRBV5-4
D: TRBD2
J: TRBJ2-5
length: 17
size: -
DNA: TGTGCCAGCAGCTTTGATCCTAGCGGTTACTCCCAAGAGACCCAGTACTTC
CDR3: CASSFDPSGYSQETQYF

V: TRBV20-1
D: -
J: TRBJ1-3
length: 11
size: -
DNA: TGCAGTGCTAGAGATTTAAACACCATATATTTT
CDR3: CSARDLNTIYF

V: TRBV19
D: TRBD1
J: TRBJ1-1
length: 14
size: -
DNA: TGTGCCAGTTCCGACAGGGGGAGATCCGCTGAAGCTTTCTTT
CDR3: CASSDRGRSAEAFF

V: TRBV10-3
D: -
J: TRBJ2-3
length: 14
size: few
DNA: TGTGCCATCAGTTCGGGCCCCCGCACAGATACGCAGTATTTT
CDR3: CAISSGPRTDTQYF

V: TRBV5-1
D: -
J: TRBJ2-1
length: 15
size: -
DNA: TGCGCCAGCAGCGCCAACAGGGCTCCGGGCAATGAGCAGTTCTTC
CDR3: CASSANRAPGNEQFF

V: TRBV6-5
D: TRBD2
J: TRBJ2-1
length: 16
size: -
DNA: TGTGCCAGCAGTTTGGGACTAGCGGGGGGGCAGAATGAGCAGTTCTTC
CDR3: CASSLGLAGGQNEQFF

V: TRBV18
D: -
J: TRBJ1-5
length: 13
size: medium-sized
DNA: TGTGCCAGCTCACCCTTCGGGGATCAGCCCCAGCATTTT
CDR3: CASSPFGDQPQHF

V: TRBV30
D: TRBD1
J: TRBJ2-5
length: 14
size: -
DNA: TGTGCCTGGAGTCGACAGCGGACAGGAGAGACCCAGTACTTC
CDR3: CAWSRQRTGETQYF

V: TRBV28
D: -
J: TRBJ1-2
length: 14
size: -
DNA: TGTGCCAGCAGTCTTGTGCCCCTGGGAGATGGCTACACCTTC
CDR3: CASSLVPLGDGYTF

V: TRBV28
D: -
J: TRBJ1-1
length: 16
size: once
DNA: TGTGCCAGCAGTTTCATGGGGTTGAGGCCCGAGGCTGAAGCTTTCTTT
CDR3: CASSFMGLRPEAEAFF

V: TRBV5-6
D: -
J: TRBJ2-7
length: 15
size: -
DNA: TGTGCCAGCAGCTTGGATGTTGCAGGGAGCGACGAGCAGTACTTC
CDR3: CASSLDVAGSDEQYF

V: TRBV9
D: TRBD1
J: TRBJ2-7
length: 14
size: once
DNA: TGTGCCAGCAGTTACGGACAGGGAGCCTACGAGCAGTACTTC
CDR3: CASSYGQGAYEQYF

V: TRBV4-1
D: -
J: TRBJ2-3
length: 15
size: few
DNA: TGCGCCAGCAGCCAAGGTTCCGGGACCACCTCGACGCAGTATTTT
CDR3: CASSQGSGTTSTQYF

V: TRBV28
D: -
J: TRBJ1-2
length: 13
size: -
DNA: TGTGCCAGCAGTGAAAGGGCTGGCTACGGCTACACCTTC
CDR3: CASSERAGYGYTF